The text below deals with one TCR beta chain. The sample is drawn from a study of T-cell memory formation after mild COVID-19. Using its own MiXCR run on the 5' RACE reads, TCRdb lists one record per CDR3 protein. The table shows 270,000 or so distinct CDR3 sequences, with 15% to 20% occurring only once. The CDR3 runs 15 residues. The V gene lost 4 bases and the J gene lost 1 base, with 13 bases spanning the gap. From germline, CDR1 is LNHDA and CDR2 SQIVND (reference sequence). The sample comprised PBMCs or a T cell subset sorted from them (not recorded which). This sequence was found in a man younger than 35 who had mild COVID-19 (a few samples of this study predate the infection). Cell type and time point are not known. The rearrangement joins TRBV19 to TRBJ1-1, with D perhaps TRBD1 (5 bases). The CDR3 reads CASSNRQPRNTEAFF. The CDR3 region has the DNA TGTGCCAGTAGTAACCGACAGCCCAGGAACACTGAAGCTTTCTTT.